The text below deals with one T cell receptor beta chain. V lost 1 base, J lost 9 bases, and 5 bases lay in between. Germline V gene data show CDR1 as SGHRS and CDR2 as YFSETQ. The length of the CDR3 is 11 residues. This entry belongs to a study of CD8 T cells in Susac syndrome. RNA totalling about 0.5 to 1 ug underwent reverse transcription with random hexamers. One entry per CDR3 protein results from TCRdb running MiXCR on the immunoSEQ multiplex PCR reads. Of roughly 190,000 distinct CDR3 sequences listed, 85% to 95% are singletons. The TCR was taken from a human donor with Susac syndrome. The chain has TRBV5-1 and TRBJ2-1; D ambiguous. What was sequenced was CD8+ T cells from PBMCs. CDR3 DNA: TGCGCCAGCAGCTTGAACTTTGAGCAGTTCTTC. Its translation: CASSLNFEQFF.